Each of the 29 T cell receptor beta chains below was sequenced from the same sample in a study of cytomegalovirus exposure and HLA in healthy donors. With 60 Vbeta and 13 Jbeta primers, the PCR was carried out. TCRdb's table, derived via immunoSEQ multiplex PCR, lists solely in-frame clones and lacks some. The table has about 110,000 clones, around 74% seen once; the top ten hold roughly 9.2%. The source material was PBMCs. Receptor source: a woman aged 40 to 49 in good health and CMV-seropositive.

The chain recombines TRBV25-1 with TRBJ1-4; 9 bases fit TRBD1. This CDR3 comprises 17 residues. Germline trimming cut 3 bases from V and 8 bases from J; bases unmatched to any gene: 13. Germline V gives CDR1 MGHDK, CDR2 SYGVNS. The CDR3 DNA reads as TGTGCCAGCAGTGATAGAATCGGACAGGGGTGGAGGGAAAAACTGTTTTTT. This sequence encodes CASSDRIGQGWREKLFF.

The chain recombines TRBV7-9 with TRBJ1-4, with D unclear. Germline V gene data show CDR1 as SEHNR and CDR2 as FQNEAQ (reference sequence). Trimming stripped 0 bases from V and 6 bases from J, with 8 bases between. The CDR3 contains 14 residues. As DNA, the CDR3 is TGTGCCAGCAGCTTAGCGAGCGGGCATGAAAAACTGTTTTTT. This translates into CASSLASGHEKLFF.

This clone has only a few counts. The rearrangement uses TRBV4-2 and TRBJ2-7; TRBD1 agrees at 8 bases. Germline CDR1 and CDR2: LGHNA and YNFKEQ. The CDR3 covers 14 residues. With 0 bases clipped from V and 7 bases from J, the junction kept 5 bases outside the gene matches. CDR3 sequence reads: CASSQDRQGYEQYF. The CDR3 DNA sequence: TGTGCCAGCAGCCAAGATCGACAGGGGTATGAGCAGTACTTC.

The chain employs TRBV6-6 and TRBJ1-2, with D hard to call. The CDR3 contains 13 residues. V was pared by 5 bases and J by 2 bases, with 9 bases between. Germline CDR1 reads MNHNY; CDR2 reads SVGAGI (reference sequence). The CDR3 protein is CASSPTENYGYTF. DNA of the CDR3: TGTGCCAGCAGTCCAACAGAAAACTATGGCTACACCTTC.

V usage is TRBV11-2 and J usage is TRBJ2-5; 7 nucleotides line up with TRBD1. Trimming cost V 1 base and J 1 base; bases outside gene matches: 3. This CDR3 is 15 amino acids long. Germline loops: CDR1 SGHAT, CDR2 FQNNGV. The CDR3 DNA is TGTGCCAGCAGCTTAGTGGGACAGCCCCAAGAGACCCAGTACTTC. Protein sequence: CASSLVGQPQETQYF.

The J gene is TRBJ2-7, the V gene TRBV29-1; TRBD1 agrees at 11 bases. This CDR3 has 12 amino acids. Germline V lookup: CDR1 SQVTM, CDR2 ANQGSEA. V lost 6 bases to trimming and J lost 4 bases; unmatched junction nucleotides: 2. DNA of the CDR3: TGCAGCGTCGGGACAGGGGGTTACGAGCAGTACTTC. As protein: CSVGTGGYEQYF.

This clone occurred a few times. The chain has TRBV18 and TRBJ2-7; 8 bases align to TRBD1. Trimming removed 0 bases from V and 5 bases from J; junction bases left unmatched: 9. The CDR3 has 16 residues. The germline gives CDR1 KGHSH, CDR2 LQKENI. DNA for the CDR3: TGTGCCAGCTCACCACCGAGACAGGGGTATAATCACGAGCAGTACTTC. It specifies CASSPPRQGYNHEQYF.

The CDR3 bases are TGTGCCATCAGTGCGGGAGGCTCCTACAATGAGCAGTTCTTC. Its protein is CAISAGGSYNEQFF. The V gene is TRBV10-3, the J gene TRBJ2-1; TRBD2 agrees at 7 bases. Germline V gene data show CDR1 as ENHRY and CDR2 as SYGVKD. The CDR3 runs 14 residues. Losses at the gene ends were 4 bases for V and 0 bases for J; bases not matched to a gene: 0.

The chain uses TRBV2 and TRBJ1-4, with unresolved D. CDR1 is SNHLY and CDR2 is FYNNEI in the germline V gene. V lost 1 base and J lost 8, with 8 bases in between. There are 13 residues in the CDR3. The CDR3: CASSEVYGEKLFF. The CDR3 DNA is TGTGCCAGCAGTGAAGTTTACGGGGAAAAACTGTTTTTT. The variable domain in full, completed from reference TRBV2 and TRBJ1-4, reads EPEVTQTPSHQVTQMGQEVILRCVPISNHLYFYWYRQILGQKVEFLVSFYNNEISEKSEIFDDQFSVERPDGSNFTLKIRSTKLEDSAMYFCASSEVYGEKLFFGSGTQLSVL.

The V and J genes are TRBV28 and TRBJ2-1; 8 nucleotides align to TRBD2. CDR1 is MDHEN and CDR2 is SYDVKM in the germline V gene. The CDR3 has 14 amino acids. DNA for the CDR3: TGTGCGTCGGAAGGTGGCGGGGGGTTCAATGAGCAGTTCTTC. Protein: CASEGGGGFNEQFF.

V usage is TRBV7-2 and J usage is TRBJ2-7; D uncertain. Germline CDR1 and CDR2: SGHTA and FQGNSA. The V end lost 4 bases, the J end lost 0 bases, and 10 bases lay between the germline ends. The CDR3 runs 14 residues. For the CDR3, the DNA is TGTGCCAGCAGCTCTATGAAGAGCTCCTACGAGCAGTACTTC. Translated, it gives CASSSMKSSYEQYF. The full variable domain, its missing parts supplied by reference TRBV7-2 and TRBJ2-7, is GAGVSQSPSNKVTEKGKDVELRCDPISGHTALYWYRQSLGQGLEFLIYFQGNSAPDKSGLPSDRFSAERTGGSVSTLTIQRTQQEDSAVYLCASSSMKSSYEQYFGPGTRLTVT.

The CDR3 DNA follows: TGTGCCAGCAGCTTGGCACGTAGAGAGACCCAGTACTTC. It yields the protein CASSLARRETQYF. This sequence joins TRBV5-4 and TRBJ2-5, with unresolved D. The CDR3 is 13 amino acids. Trimming took 0 bases from V and 4 from J, leaving 7 bases between them. Per germline, CDR1 SGHNT and CDR2 YYREEE (reference sequence). The full variable domain, with the rest looked up from reference TRBV5-4 and TRBJ2-5, is ETGVTQSPTHLIKTRGQQVTLRCSSQSGHNTVSWYQQALGQGPQFIFQYYREEENGRGNFPPRFSGLQFPNYSSELNVNALELDDSALYLCASSLARRETQYFGPGTRLLVL.

This chain links TRBV28 with TRBJ2-2, with a weak D call TRBD1 (5 bases). The V gene's germline CDR1 is MDHEN and CDR2 SYDVKM. Between the trimmed V and J ends, which lost 2 bases and 7 bases, there was a span of 14 bases. This CDR3 is 15 amino acids long. CDR3 sequence: CASSLSPGMGGELFF. CDR3 coding DNA: TGTGCCAGCAGTTTAAGTCCAGGGATGGGCGGGGAGCTGTTTTTT.

The gene calls are TRBV28 and TRBJ2-7; weak D call: TRBD2 (6 bases). Germline loops: CDR1 MDHEN, CDR2 SYDVKM. The CDR3 runs to 14 residues. The V gene lost 4 bases and the J gene lost 4 bases, with 14 bases spanning the gap. CDR3 sequence (DNA): TGTGCCAGCAGTTCCCCTAGCGAGAGGTACGAGCAGTACTTC. Translated, it gives CASSSPSERYEQYF. The full variable domain, completed using reference TRBV28 and TRBJ2-7, is DVKVTQSSRYLVKRTGEKVFLECVQDMDHENMFWYRQDPGLGLRLIYFSYDVKMKEKGDIPEGYSVSREKKERFSLILESASTNQTSMYLCASSSPSERYEQYFGPGTRLTVT.

This CDR3 reads CASSLELKPGNTIYF. DNA for the CDR3: TGTGCCAGCAGCTTGGAATTGAAGCCTGGAAACACCATATATTTT. The gene calls are TRBV5-6 and TRBJ1-3, with D uncertain. The CDR3 extends over 15 amino acids. Germline loops: CDR1 SGHDT, CDR2 YYEEEE. The germline V and J ends were trimmed by 0 bases and 2 bases, with 9 bases remaining between them.

The rearrangement joins TRBV4-2 to TRBJ2-1, with TRBD2 matching 11 bases. V was pared by 3 bases and J by 2 bases, with 0 bases of the junction left unmatched. The CDR3 extends over 15 amino acids. Germline V gene lookup returns CDR1 LGHNA and CDR2 YNFKEQ. The CDR3 region is CASSQGLAAYNEQFF. The CDR3 nucleotides are TGTGCCAGCAGCCAGGGACTAGCGGCCTACAATGAGCAGTTCTTC.

The V call is TRBV7-2, the J call TRBJ2-5, with a weak D call TRBD1 (5 bases). V was shortened by 5 bases and J by 0 bases, with 22 bases between the two germline ends. The germline V gene encodes CDR1 SGHTA and CDR2 FQGNSA. The CDR3 contains 18 residues. The CDR3, as DNA: TGTGCCAGCAGCCGATTCCCAAGTTGGACACCTTACCAAGAGACCCAGTACTTC. Translation: CASSRFPSWTPYQETQYF.

The V call is TRBV5-5, the J call TRBJ1-1; 11 bases agree with TRBD1. CDR3 length: 15 residues. V was clipped by 4 bases and J by 11 bases; unmatched bases: 13. Per germline, CDR1 SGHKS and CDR2 YYEKEE (reference sequence). This CDR3 reads CASSQIGQGAISAFF. The CDR3, as DNA: TGTGCCAGCAGCCAGATAGGACAGGGGGCTATCTCGGCTTTCTTT.

The chain's CDR3 is CASSLSELGELFF. The CDR3 DNA sequence: TGCGCCAGCAGCTTGTCTGAGCTCGGGGAGCTGTTTTTT. This chain links TRBV5-1 with TRBJ2-2; D unresolved. Trimming shortened V by 1 base and J by 7 bases, and 8 bases separated the two germline ends. The germline V gene encodes CDR1 SGHRS and CDR2 YFSETQ. The CDR3 has 13 residues.

The chain uses TRBV29-1 and TRBJ2-5; D gene unclear. The germline CDR1 and CDR2 sequences are SQVTM and ANQGSEA. V lost 5 bases to trimming and J lost 1 base, with 2 bases between them. CDR3 length: 10 residues. This CDR3 is CSVLQETQYF. CDR3 bases: TGCAGCGTTCTCCAAGAGACCCAGTACTTC.

This clone came up a few times. The J gene is TRBJ2-2, the V gene TRBV7-8, with D tentatively TRBD2 (6 bases). Trimming took 5 bases from V and 5 from J, leaving 15 bases between them. From germline, CDR1 is SGHVS and CDR2 FQNEAQ. The CDR3 consists of 15 residues. CDR3 protein: CASSVSGSGTGELFF. The CDR3 DNA reads as TGTGCCAGCAGCGTCTCCGGGAGCGGGACCGGGGAGCTGTTTTTT.

The gene calls are TRBV29-1 and TRBJ1-2, with D tentatively TRBD1 (5 bases). Germline values: CDR1 SQVTM, CDR2 ANQGSEA. The V end lost 5 bases, the J end lost 0 bases, and 7 bases lay between the germline ends. The CDR3 runs to 12 residues. For the CDR3, the DNA is TGCAGCGTTTACAGGCCTAACTATGGCTACACCTTC. This encodes CSVYRPNYGYTF.

The chain is built from TRBV27 and TRBJ1-2; 7 bases match TRBD1. V lost 5 bases, J lost 4 bases, and 4 bases stayed unmatched. CDR1 MNHEY and CDR2 SMNVEV come from the germline V gene (reference sequence). The CDR3 has 13 residues. CDR3 sequence: CASSMGQFYGYTF. In nucleotides, the CDR3 is TGTGCCAGCAGTATGGGACAGTTCTATGGCTACACCTTC.

The rearrangement links TRBV7-9 to TRBJ2-1, with 7 bases lining up with TRBD1. The ends lost 2 bases at V and 6 bases at J; junction bases unmatched: 1. Germline V CDR1 and CDR2: SEHNR, FQNEAQ (reference sequence). CDR3 size: 13 residues. CDR3 amino acids: CASSLWTGNEQFF. Written as DNA, the CDR3 is TGTGCCAGCAGCTTATGGACAGGCAATGAGCAGTTCTTC. Using reference TRBV7-9 and TRBJ2-1 for the parts outside the CDR3, the full variable domain is DTGVSQNPRHKITKRGQNVTFRCDPISEHNRLYWYRQTLGQGPEFLTYFQNEAQLEKSRLLSDRFSAERPKGSFSTLEIQRTEQGDSAMYLCASSLWTGNEQFFGPGTRLTVL.

This clone has just a few counts. The chain uses TRBV6-1 and TRBJ2-1, with 12 positions matching TRBD2. With 1 base clipped from V and 5 bases from J, the junction kept 0 bases outside the gene matches. Germline V gene sequence: CDR1 MNHNS, CDR2 SASEGT. The CDR3 loop spans 15 amino acids. This CDR3 reads CASSEGLAGDNEQFF. The CDR3 nucleotides are TGTGCCAGCAGTGAAGGACTAGCGGGGGACAATGAGCAGTTCTTC.

This chain links TRBV4-2 with TRBJ1-2; 7 bases fit TRBD1. The germline V gene encodes CDR1 LGHNA and CDR2 YNFKEQ. The CDR3 length is 16 residues. Trimming cost V 4 bases and J 0 bases; bases outside gene matches: 8. The CDR3 reads CASSLTDRAANYGYTF. In nucleotides, the CDR3 is TGTGCCAGCAGCCTAACCGACAGGGCAGCTAACTATGGCTACACCTTC.

The chain carries TRBV29-1 and TRBJ1-2; 10 nucleotides align to TRBD1. Per the germline V gene, CDR1 is SQVTM and CDR2 is ANQGSEA. V dropped 6 bases and J dropped 4; count of bases not matched to a gene: 8. The CDR3 loop spans 14 amino acids. CDR3 bases: TGCAGCGTGGACGACAGGGGGCGCGTCTATGGCTACACCTTC. Its translation is CSVDDRGRVYGYTF.

This clone was recorded once. This chain links TRBV6-5 with TRBJ2-7, with 10 bases fitting TRBD2. From germline, CDR1 is MNHEY and CDR2 SVGAGI. Losses at the gene ends were 2 bases for V and 4 bases for J; bases not matched to a gene: 8. This CDR3 contains 16 residues. The CDR3 region is CASSYDPGTSVYEQYF. CDR3 bases: TGTGCCAGCAGTTACGACCCCGGGACTAGCGTTTACGAGCAGTACTTC.

CDR3 protein: CASTGQGNTEAFF. The CDR3 DNA sequence: TGTGCCAGCACAGGGCAAGGGAACACTGAAGCTTTCTTT. V usage is TRBV2 and J usage is TRBJ1-1, with D maybe TRBD1 (5 bases). Looked up from germline, CDR1 is SNHLY and CDR2 is FYNNEI. There are 13 residues in the CDR3. V gave up 7 bases and J gave up 1 base, with 10 bases separating them.